These 19 T cell receptor beta chains were sequenced from one sample in a study of radiotherapy plus CTLA-4 blockade in lung cancer. Using immunoSEQ multiplex PCR, the repertoire was profiled, and TCRdb retains in-frame clones only, with some absent. The repertoire includes about 100,000 clones, about 83% of them detected once, and around 0.9% sits in the top ten. The sample here was peripheral blood, taken from a patient treated with radiotherapy plus ipilimumab. Receptor source: a human donor with non-small cell lung cancer who had stable disease on radiotherapy plus ipilimumab.

The V call is TRBV18, the J call TRBJ2-3; D is uncertain. V was clipped by 0 bases and J by 6 bases, with 7 bases between them. The CDR3 consists of 13 residues. The germline CDR1 and CDR2 sequences are KGHSH and LQKENI. DNA for the CDR3: TGTGCCAGCTCACCACCGATTTCGGATACGCAGTATTTT. This codes for CASSPPISDTQYF.

The J gene is TRBJ1-3, the V gene TRBV5-1; D uncertain. This CDR3 has 13 residues. The germline CDR1 and CDR2 sequences are SGHRS and YFSETQ. V gave up 4 bases and J gave up 4 bases, with 9 bases separating them. The chain's CDR3 is CASSVYGGNTIYF. The CDR3 bases are TGCGCCAGCAGCGTATACGGGGGAAACACCATATATTTT. Full variable domain (remainder filled in from reference TRBV5-1 and TRBJ1-3): KAGVTQTPRYLIKTRGQQVTLSCSPISGHRSVSWYQQTPGQGLQFLFEYFSETQRNKGNFPGRFSGRQFSNSRSEMNVSTLELGDSALYLCASSVYGGNTIYFGEGSWLTVV.

This chain connects TRBV5-1 to TRBJ2-4, with D uncertain. This CDR3 has 15 residues. Per germline, CDR1 SGHRS and CDR2 YFSETQ. V was trimmed by 4 bases and J by 1 base, leaving 12 bases between them. CDR3 region: CASSVDGGAKNIQYF. The CDR3 nucleotides are TGCGCCAGCAGCGTGGACGGTGGGGCCAAAAACATTCAGTACTTC.

The chain links TRBV29-1 to TRBJ1-2; 8 nucleotides line up with TRBD1. Germline lookup yields CDR1 SQVTM and CDR2 ANQGSEA. V trimming: 7 bases; J trimming: 7 bases; junction bases outside the gene matches: 8. CDR3 length: 12 residues. CDR3 protein: CSADRGMFGYTF. As DNA, the CDR3 is TGCAGCGCTGACAGGGGTATGTTTGGCTACACCTTC.

This rearrangement joins TRBV6-5 to TRBJ1-2; TRBD1 might be the D (5 bases). This CDR3 spans 15 amino acids. The germline CDR1 and CDR2 sequences are MNHEY and SVGAGI. Trimming removed 0 bases at V and 5 bases at J, with 13 bases between. The CDR3 sequence is CASSYSETASYGYTF. The CDR3 DNA reads as TGTGCCAGCAGTTACTCAGAGACAGCCAGTTATGGCTACACCTTC.

The chain combines TRBV28 with TRBJ1-1; a possible D gene is TRBD1 (6 bases). V was cut by 5 bases and J by 0 bases, with 16 bases left in between. Germline lookup yields CDR1 MDHEN and CDR2 SYDVKM. CDR3 length equals 16 residues. The CDR3 bases are TGTGCCAGCAGTCGCCCGGGGACAACCTTGAACACTGAAGCTTTCTTT. Translated, it gives CASSRPGTTLNTEAFF.

The V call is TRBV27, the J call TRBJ1-5; unclear D gene. In germline, CDR1 is MNHEY, CDR2 SMNVEV (reference sequence). Deletions cut 4 bases from V and 0 bases from J, with 1 base between. The CDR3 consists of 12 residues. Here the CDR3 DNA reads TGTGCCAGCAGTTATAGCAATCAGCCCCAGCATTTT. Its protein product is CASSYSNQPQHF.

The chain joins TRBV27 to TRBJ2-5, with D maybe TRBD1 (6 bases). Germline V gene lookup returns CDR1 MNHEY and CDR2 SMNVEV (reference sequence). The CDR3 covers 14 residues. V lost 2 bases, J lost 7 bases, and 14 bases lay in between. Written as DNA, the CDR3 is TGTGCCAGCAGTTTAACAGGGACATCAGGGACCCAGTACTTC. Its translation is CASSLTGTSGTQYF.

This clone has at least ten counts. The genes are TRBV27 and TRBJ2-1; 8 positions agree with TRBD2. CDR1 and CDR2 from the germline V gene are MNHEY and SMNVEV (reference sequence). The CDR3 contains 14 residues. V shed 3 bases, J shed 3 bases, and the junction held 1 base outside the gene matches. The CDR3 reads CASSFTSGYNEQFF. Written as DNA, the CDR3 is TGTGCCAGCAGTTTTACTAGCGGCTACAATGAGCAGTTCTTC.

The V and J genes are TRBV7-8 and TRBJ2-3; perhaps D is TRBD1 or TRBD2 (5 bases each). The CDR3 has 13 amino acids. The germline CDR1 and CDR2 sequences are SGHVS and FQNEAQ. V shed 3 bases and J shed 6 bases, with 10 bases lying between them. The CDR3, as DNA: TGTGCCAGCAGCTTCGGGGCGCGGGATACGCAGTATTTT. Its protein product is CASSFGARDTQYF.

J is TRBJ1-1 and V is TRBV6-5; D is unclear. Germline V CDR1 and CDR2: MNHEY, SVGAGI. V lost 5 bases, J lost 2 bases, and 9 bases lay in between. The CDR3 has 13 amino acids. Written as DNA, the CDR3 is TGTGCCAGCAGTGAAGTTTTTAACACTGAAGCTTTCTTT. It specifies CASSEVFNTEAFF.

The chain has TRBV2 and TRBJ1-1; D is unclear. CDR3 length: 13 amino acids. The V end was cut by 7 bases, the J end by 0 bases, with 9 bases between. CDR1 and CDR2 from the germline V gene are SNHLY and FYNNEI. The DNA of the CDR3 is TGTGCCAGCACCCGGACTTTGAACACTGAAGCTTTCTTT. Translating it yields CASTRTLNTEAFF.

The chain employs TRBV9 and TRBJ2-7; D is uncertain. V lost 0 bases and J 0 bases, leaving 13 bases between the germline ends. Germline V CDR1 and CDR2: SGDLS, YYNGEE. The CDR3 sequence is 16 residues long. Here the CDR3 reads CASSVEAVQSSYEQYF. In DNA, the CDR3 is TGTGCCAGCAGCGTAGAGGCAGTGCAGAGCTCCTACGAGCAGTACTTC.

The chain joins TRBV7-8 to TRBJ2-1, with 8 bases matching TRBD2. Germline CDR1 reads SGHVS; CDR2 reads FQNEAQ. This CDR3 has 14 amino acids. The junction had 5 bases not matched to a gene; V was cut back by 8 bases and J by 2 bases. Here the CDR3 reads CASLAGRTYNEQFF. Written as DNA, the CDR3 is TGTGCCAGCTTAGCGGGACGTACCTACAATGAGCAGTTCTTC.

This clone was detected only a few times. Written as DNA, the CDR3 is TGCAGCGGCCGTGCAGGGAGTAGAGAGGGCTACACCTTC. This gives the protein CSGRAGSREGYTF. This sequence joins TRBV29-1 and TRBJ1-2; D is perhaps TRBD1 (5 bases). Germline V gives CDR1 SQVTM, CDR2 ANQGSEA. V shed 7 bases and J shed 8 bases, with 20 bases lying between them. The CDR3 loop spans 13 amino acids.

V usage is TRBV5-1 and J usage is TRBJ1-4; 8 bases align to TRBD1. The ends lost 0 bases at V and 3 bases at J; junction bases unmatched: 4. CDR1 SGHRS and CDR2 YFSETQ come from the germline V gene. The CDR3 totals 16 residues. The CDR3 DNA reads as TGCGCCAGCAGCTTGGCCCAGGGGGCGGCTAATGAAAAACTGTTTTTT. Translation: CASSLAQGAANEKLFF. Together with reference TRBV5-1 and TRBJ1-4, the CDR3 gives the full variable domain: KAGVTQTPRYLIKTRGQQVTLSCSPISGHRSVSWYQQTPGQGLQFLFEYFSETQRNKGNFPGRFSGRQFSNSRSEMNVSTLELGDSALYLCASSLAQGAANEKLFFGSGTQLSVL.

The chain is built from TRBV10-2 and TRBJ2-6; tentatively, D is TRBD1 (5 bases). V lost 3 bases and J 2 bases, leaving 8 bases between the germline ends. CDR1 WSHSY and CDR2 SAAADI come from the germline V gene. This CDR3 contains 15 residues. CDR3 DNA: TGCGCCAGCAGTGACCCAGGGCCTGGGGCCAACGTCCTGACTTTC. It codes for CASSDPGPGANVLTF.

Here the CDR3 reads CASSTTGDDQPQHF. DNA for the CDR3: TGTGCCAGCAGTACGACAGGGGATGATCAGCCCCAGCATTTT. The chain recombines TRBV6-1 with TRBJ1-5; 8 positions agree with TRBD1. The CDR3 contains 14 residues. Looked up from germline, CDR1 is MNHNS and CDR2 is SASEGT. The J segment lost 5 bases and the V segment lost 5 bases, leaving 5 bases of the junction unmatched.

This clone appeared a few times. The chain employs TRBV5-4 and TRBJ1-6, with D perhaps TRBD1 (5 bases). The CDR3 is 15 residues long. From germline, CDR1 is SGHNT and CDR2 YYREEE (reference sequence). Trimming left V 0 bases short and J 5 bases short, with 9 bases between. In DNA form, the CDR3 reads TGTGCCAGCAGCTTGGCAGGGTTGGATAATTCACCCCTCCACTTT. Amino acids: CASSLAGLDNSPLHF.